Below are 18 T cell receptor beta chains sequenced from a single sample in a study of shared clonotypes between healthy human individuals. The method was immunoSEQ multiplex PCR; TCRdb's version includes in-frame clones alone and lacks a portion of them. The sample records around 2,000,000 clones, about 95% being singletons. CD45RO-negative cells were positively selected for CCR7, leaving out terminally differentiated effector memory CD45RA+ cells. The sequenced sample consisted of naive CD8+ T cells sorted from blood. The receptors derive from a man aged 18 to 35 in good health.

The CDR3 protein is CATAGTSGQETQYF. CDR3 sequence (DNA): TGTGCCACAGCCGGGACTAGCGGCCAAGAGACCCAGTACTTC. The chain joins TRBV10-3 to TRBJ2-5; 11 bases line up with TRBD2. This CDR3 contains 14 residues. V lost 10 bases to trimming and J lost 1 base; unmatched junction nucleotides: 5. Germline assignment: CDR1 ENHRY and CDR2 SYGVKD.

The CDR3 region is CASSEYLGDTDTQYF. The CDR3 DNA is TGCGCCAGCAGTGAGTACTTGGGAGACACAGATACGCAGTATTTT. The rearrangement links TRBV10-1 to TRBJ2-3; D is possibly TRBD2 (5 bases). The V and J ends lost 1 base and 2 bases respectively, with 10 bases between them. CDR1 and CDR2 from the germline V gene are WNHNN and SYGVQD (reference sequence). This CDR3 is built from 15 residues.

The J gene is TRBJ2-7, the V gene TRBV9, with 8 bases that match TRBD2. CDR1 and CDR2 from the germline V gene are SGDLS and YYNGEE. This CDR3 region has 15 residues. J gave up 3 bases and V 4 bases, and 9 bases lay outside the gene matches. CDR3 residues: CASSIATSEGYEQYF. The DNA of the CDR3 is TGTGCCAGCAGCATAGCGACTAGCGAGGGCTACGAGCAGTACTTC.

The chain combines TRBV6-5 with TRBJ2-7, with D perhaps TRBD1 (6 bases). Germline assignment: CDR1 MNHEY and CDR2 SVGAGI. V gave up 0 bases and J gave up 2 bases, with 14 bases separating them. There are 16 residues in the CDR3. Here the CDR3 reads CASSYSKGEATYEQYF. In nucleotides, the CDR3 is TGTGCCAGCAGTTACTCGAAGGGGGAAGCCACCTACGAGCAGTACTTC.

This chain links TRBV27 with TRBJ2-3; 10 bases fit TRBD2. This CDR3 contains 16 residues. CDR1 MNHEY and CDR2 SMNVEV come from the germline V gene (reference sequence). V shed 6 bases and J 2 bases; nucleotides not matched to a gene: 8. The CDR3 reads CASRQEAGGYTDTQYF. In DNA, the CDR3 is TGTGCCAGCAGACAAGAAGCGGGGGGGTACACAGATACGCAGTATTTT.

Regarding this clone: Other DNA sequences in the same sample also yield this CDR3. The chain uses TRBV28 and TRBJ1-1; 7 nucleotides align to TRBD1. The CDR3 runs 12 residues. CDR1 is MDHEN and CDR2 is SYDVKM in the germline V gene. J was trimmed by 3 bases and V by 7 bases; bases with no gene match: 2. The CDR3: CASTRGYTEAFF. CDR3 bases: TGTGCCAGCACCAGGGGGTACACTGAAGCTTTCTTT.

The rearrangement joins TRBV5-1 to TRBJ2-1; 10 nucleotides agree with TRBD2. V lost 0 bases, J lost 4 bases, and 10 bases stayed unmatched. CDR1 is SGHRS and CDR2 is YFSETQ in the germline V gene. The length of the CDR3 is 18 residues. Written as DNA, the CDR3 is TGCGCCAGCAGCTTGGACCCTAGCGGGAGTCTGACGTACAATGAGCAGTTCTTC. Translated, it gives CASSLDPSGSLTYNEQFF.

The DNA for the CDR3 is TGCGCCAGCAGCCCTTTACGGAGTCTCACGGGGGGCTACACCTTC. It is translated as CASSPLRSLTGGYTF. The chain has TRBV4-1 and TRBJ1-2, with D unresolved. Trimming stripped 4 bases from V and 8 bases from J, with 20 bases between. In germline, CDR1 is MGHRA, CDR2 YSYEKL. CDR3 length equals 15 residues.

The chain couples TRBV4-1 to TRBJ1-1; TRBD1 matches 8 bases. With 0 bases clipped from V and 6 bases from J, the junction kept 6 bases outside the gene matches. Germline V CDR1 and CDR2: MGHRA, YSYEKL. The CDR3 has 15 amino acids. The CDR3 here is CASSQDPGGAAEAFF. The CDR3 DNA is TGCGCCAGCAGCCAAGATCCAGGGGGCGCGGCTGAAGCTTTCTTT.

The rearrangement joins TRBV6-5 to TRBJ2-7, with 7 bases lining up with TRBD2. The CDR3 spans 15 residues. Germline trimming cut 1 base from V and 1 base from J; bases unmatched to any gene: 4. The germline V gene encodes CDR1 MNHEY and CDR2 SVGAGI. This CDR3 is CASSYYSSGSYEQYF. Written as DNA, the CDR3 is TGTGCCAGCAGTTACTATTCTAGCGGATCCTACGAGCAGTACTTC.

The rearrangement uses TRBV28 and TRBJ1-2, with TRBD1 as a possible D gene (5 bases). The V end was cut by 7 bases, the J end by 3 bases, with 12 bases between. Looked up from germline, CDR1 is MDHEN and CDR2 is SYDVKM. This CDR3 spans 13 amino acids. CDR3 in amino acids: CASTGQAYYGYTF. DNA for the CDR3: TGTGCCAGCACGGGGCAGGCCTACTATGGCTACACCTTC.

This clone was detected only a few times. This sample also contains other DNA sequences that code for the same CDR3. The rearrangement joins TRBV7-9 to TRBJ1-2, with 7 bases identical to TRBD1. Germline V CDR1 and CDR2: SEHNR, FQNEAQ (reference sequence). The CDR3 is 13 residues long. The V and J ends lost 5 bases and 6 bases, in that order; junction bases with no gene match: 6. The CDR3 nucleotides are TGTGCCAGCAGCCCTAATACAGGGGATGGCTACACCTTC. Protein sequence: CASSPNTGDGYTF.

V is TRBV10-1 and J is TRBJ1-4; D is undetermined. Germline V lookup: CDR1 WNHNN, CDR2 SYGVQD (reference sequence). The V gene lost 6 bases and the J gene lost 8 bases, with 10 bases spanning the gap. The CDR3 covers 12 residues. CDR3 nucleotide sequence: TGCGCCAGCAGGGGCAGTCCCGAAAAACTGTTTTTT. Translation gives CASRGSPEKLFF.

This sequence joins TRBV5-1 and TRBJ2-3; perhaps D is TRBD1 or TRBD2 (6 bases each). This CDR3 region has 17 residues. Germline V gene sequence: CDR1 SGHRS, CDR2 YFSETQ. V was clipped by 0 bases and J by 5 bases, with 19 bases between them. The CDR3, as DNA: TGCGCCAGCAGCTTGGTCCCCTCCGGGGGCCGTGGAGATACGCAGTATTTT. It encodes CASSLVPSGGRGDTQYF.

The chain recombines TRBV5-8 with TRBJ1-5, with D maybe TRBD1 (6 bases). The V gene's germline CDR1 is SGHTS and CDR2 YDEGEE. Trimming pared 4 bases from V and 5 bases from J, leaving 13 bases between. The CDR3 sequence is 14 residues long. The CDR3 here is CASSPNGGHQPQHF. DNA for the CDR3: TGTGCCAGCAGCCCGAATGGGGGGCATCAGCCCCAGCATTTT.

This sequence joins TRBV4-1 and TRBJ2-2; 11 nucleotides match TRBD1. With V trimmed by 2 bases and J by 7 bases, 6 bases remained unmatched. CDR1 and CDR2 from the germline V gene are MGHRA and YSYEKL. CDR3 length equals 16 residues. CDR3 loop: CASSQLGQGAGGELFF. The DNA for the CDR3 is TGCGCCAGCAGCCAATTAGGACAGGGGGCGGGCGGGGAGCTGTTTTTT.

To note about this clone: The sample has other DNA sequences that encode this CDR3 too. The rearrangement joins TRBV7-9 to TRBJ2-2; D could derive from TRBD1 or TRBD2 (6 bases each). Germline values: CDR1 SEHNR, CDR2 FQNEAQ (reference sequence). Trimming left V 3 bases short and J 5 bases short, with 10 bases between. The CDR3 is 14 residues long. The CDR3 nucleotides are TGTGCCAGCAGCTTCGGAGGGGGTACCGGGGAGCTGTTTTTT. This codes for CASSFGGGTGELFF.

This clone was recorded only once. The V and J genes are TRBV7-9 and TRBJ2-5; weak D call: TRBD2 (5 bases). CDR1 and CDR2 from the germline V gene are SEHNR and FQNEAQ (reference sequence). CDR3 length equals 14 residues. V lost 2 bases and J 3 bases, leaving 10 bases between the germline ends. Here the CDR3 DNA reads TGTGCCAGCAGCTTATCCGGGATCGAAGAGACCCAGTACTTC. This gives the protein CASSLSGIEETQYF. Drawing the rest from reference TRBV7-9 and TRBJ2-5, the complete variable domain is DTGVSQNPRHKITKRGQNVTFRCDPISEHNRLYWYRQTLGQGPEFLTYFQNEAQLEKSRLLSDRFSAERPKGSFSTLEIQRTEQGDSAMYLCASSLSGIEETQYFGPGTRLLVL.